The 15 T cell receptor beta chains below were found in one sample sequenced in a study of T cell repertoires in cytomegalovirus infection. TCRdb re-called the reads through MiXCR, storing one row per CDR3 protein. The data show about 200,000 distinct CDR3 sequences, roughly 9% seen once. The material sequenced was PBMCs. These receptor sequences come from a human donor in good health (CMV status not recorded). Some clones in this sample may be carry-over from other donors' samples.

This clonotype has a handful of counts. The CDR3 DNA follows: TGTGCCAGCAGTTTCGGGCAGGGGTCCTACGAGCAGTACTTC. Its translation is CASSFGQGSYEQYF. This chain joins TRBV6-6 and TRBJ2-7; a weak D match, TRBD1 (6 bases). V was trimmed by 4 bases and J by 1 base, leaving 11 bases between them. Per germline, CDR1 MNHNY and CDR2 SVGAGI (reference sequence). CDR3 length: 14 amino acids.

The CDR3: CASSPLPFSTVVDTQYF. The CDR3 DNA reads as TGTGCCAGCTCACCACTACCCTTTAGCACCGTGGTCGATACGCAGTATTTT. The rearrangement joins TRBV18 to TRBJ2-3; D gene unclear. This CDR3 has 17 residues. Per germline, CDR1 KGHSH and CDR2 LQKENI. Trimming pared 1 base from V and 6 bases from J, leaving 20 bases between.

Note on this clonotype: A read error may be the cause here, since a much bigger clone is one base away. The chain joins TRBV12-3 or TRBV12-4 to TRBJ2-3; D is unresolved. This CDR3 has 14 amino acids. The chain's CDR3 is CASSYLAGTDTLYF. The DNA for the CDR3 is TGTGCCAGCAGTTATTTAGCCGGTACAGATACGCTGTATTTT.

The sample holds many counts of this clonotype. The gene calls are TRBV7-2 and TRBJ2-1, with D possibly TRBD1 on 6 matching bases. Trimming pared 5 bases from V and 5 bases from J, leaving 13 bases between. CDR1 is SGHTA, CDR2 FQGNSA, per germline. The CDR3 totals 14 residues. DNA of the CDR3: TGTGCCAGCAGCCCCTGGGGGCAGGACAATGAGCAGTTCTTC. Translation: CASSPWGQDNEQFF. Full variable domain (missing parts from reference TRBV7-2 and TRBJ2-1): GAGVSQSPSNKVTEKGKDVELRCDPISGHTALYWYRQSLGQGLEFLIYFQGNSAPDKSGLPSDRFSAERTGGSVSTLTIQRTQQEDSAVYLCASSPWGQDNEQFFGPGTRLTVL.

In this sample, this clonotype turned up many times. The J gene is TRBJ2-3, the V gene TRBV3-1; no reliable D call. Germline loops: CDR1 LGHDT, CDR2 YNNKEL (reference sequence). The length of the CDR3 is 14 residues. V lost 4 bases, J lost 5 bases, and 13 bases lay in between. The CDR3 loop is CASSPRAGEDTQYF. The CDR3 bases are TGTGCCAGCAGCCCCCGTGCTGGAGAAGATACGCAGTATTTT.

This clonotype was observed at least ten times. This chain joins TRBV4-3 and TRBJ2-7; 9 bases are shared with TRBD2. Trimming removed 0 bases from V and 2 bases from J; junction bases left unmatched: 14. The CDR3 extends over 19 amino acids. From germline, CDR1 is LGHNA and CDR2 YSLEER. The CDR3 bases are TGCGCCAGCAGCCAAGATAATAGGGCCGGGACTAGCCGGGCCTACGAGCAGTACTTC. Residues: CASSQDNRAGTSRAYEQYF.

This clonotype was picked up many times. The chain couples TRBV7-2 to TRBJ1-5; D unclear. Germline V gene lookup returns CDR1 SGHTA and CDR2 FQGNSA. The V end was cut by 6 bases, the J end by 3 bases, with 9 bases between. The CDR3 is made up of 13 amino acids. The CDR3 nucleotides are TGTGCCAGCAGTCCCCGATCCAATCAGCCCCAGCATTTT. Residues: CASSPRSNQPQHF.

The chain links TRBV6-6 to TRBJ2-7, with D perhaps TRBD2 (6 bases). The length of the CDR3 is 15 residues. V lost 5 bases and J lost 1, with 15 bases in between. Looked up from germline, CDR1 is MNHNY and CDR2 is SVGAGI (reference sequence). The CDR3 DNA is TGTGCCAGCAGTCGGCGGGACCTCGCGTCCTACGAGCAGTACTTC. It specifies CASSRRDLASYEQYF.

This clonotype was seen many times. V gene TRBV7-9 combines with J gene TRBJ1-1; 7 bases are a match to TRBD1. CDR3 length equals 14 residues. Trimming cost V 1 base and J 4 bases; bases outside gene matches: 3. CDR1 is SEHNR, CDR2 FQNEAQ, per germline (reference sequence). The CDR3 here is CASSLVTGATEAFF. CDR3 nucleotide sequence: TGTGCCAGCAGCTTAGTAACAGGGGCCACTGAAGCTTTCTTT.

The sample holds many counts of this clonotype. The rearrangement links TRBV7-2 to TRBJ1-3, with 9 bases identical to TRBD1. Germline assignment: CDR1 SGHTA and CDR2 FQGNSA. V dropped 5 bases and J dropped 2; count of bases not matched to a gene: 4. This CDR3 is 15 amino acids long. The CDR3 sequence is CASSKGQGPGNTIYF. The CDR3 region has the DNA TGTGCCAGCAGCAAGGGACAGGGCCCTGGAAACACCATATATTTT. Combining the CDR3 with reference TRBV7-2 and TRBJ1-3 gives the whole variable domain GAGVSQSPSNKVTEKGKDVELRCDPISGHTALYWYRQSLGQGLEFLIYFQGNSAPDKSGLPSDRFSAERTGGSVSTLTIQRTQQEDSAVYLCASSKGQGPGNTIYFGEGSWLTVV.

This clonotype was observed a handful of times. The chain uses TRBV7-2 and TRBJ2-1; tentative D call: TRBD2 (6 bases). Germline loops: CDR1 SGHTA, CDR2 FQGNSA. Trimming left V 2 bases short and J 9 bases short, with 17 bases between. The CDR3 has 15 residues. CDR3 in DNA: TGTGCCAGCAGCTTACTCGGAGGGTATACGGGTGAGCAGTTCTTC. As protein: CASSLLGGYTGEQFF.

This clonotype was picked up many times. This chain joins TRBV7-2 and TRBJ1-2, with 10 bases lining up with TRBD1. V trimming: 3 bases; J trimming: 5 bases; junction bases outside the gene matches: 9. This CDR3 has 16 residues. CDR1 is SGHTA and CDR2 is FQGNSA in the germline V gene. CDR3 sequence reads: CASSFRQGAFYYGYTF. The CDR3 DNA follows: TGTGCCAGCAGCTTTAGACAGGGGGCGTTTTATTATGGCTACACCTTC. The whole variable domain, remainder taken from reference TRBV7-2 and TRBJ1-2, is GAGVSQSPSNKVTEKGKDVELRCDPISGHTALYWYRQSLGQGLEFLIYFQGNSAPDKSGLPSDRFSAERTGGSVSTLTIQRTQQEDSAVYLCASSFRQGAFYYGYTFGSGTRLTVV.

This clonotype appeared once. The rearrangement joins TRBV3-1 to TRBJ2-5, with D unclear. V lost 5 bases to trimming and J lost 6 bases, with 16 bases between them. Germline V gene sequence: CDR1 LGHDT, CDR2 YNNKEL (reference sequence). This CDR3 region has 14 residues. CDR3 DNA sequence: TGTGCCAGCAGCTCTTCTATGGTTGGCCAGACCCAGTACTTC. Protein sequence: CASSSSMVGQTQYF.

This clonotype has at least ten counts. The gene calls are TRBV6-1 and TRBJ2-5; D gene unclear. Germline CDR1 is MNHNS and CDR2 is SASEGT. There are 14 residues in the CDR3. Trimming shortened V by 7 bases and J by 5 bases, and 17 bases separated the two germline ends. The CDR3 here is CASNLQGPDETQYF. The CDR3 DNA follows: TGTGCCAGCAATCTACAAGGGCCGGATGAGACCCAGTACTTC.

This clonotype was seen at least ten times. The chain is built from TRBV7-8 and TRBJ2-2; TRBD1 matches at 8 bases. Per germline, CDR1 SGHVS and CDR2 FQNEAQ. Unmatched junction bases numbered 10, after V lost 5 bases and J lost 5 bases. This CDR3 spans 16 amino acids. The CDR3 loop is CASSPQGAVGTGELFF. The CDR3 bases are TGTGCCAGCAGCCCTCAGGGGGCTGTAGGGACCGGGGAGCTGTTTTTT. Together with reference TRBV7-8 and TRBJ2-2, the CDR3 gives the full variable domain: GAGVSQSPRYKVAKRGQDVALRCDPISGHVSLFWYQQALGQGPEFLTYFQNEAQLDKSGLPSDRFFAERPEGSVSTLKIQRTQQEDSAVYLCASSPQGAVGTGELFFGEGSRLTVL.